The T cell receptor (beta chain) described here comes from a study of T cell responses to AZD1222 COVID-19 vaccine. Study as a whole: Whether given at about 4 or about 12 weeks, second doses were pooled. General study results and limits: Recipients of two AZD1222 doses showed rising Spike-specific TCR breadth and depth. Donors, mostly white British, included more females; clonal diversity was possibly underestimated. Repertoires were obtained only post-peak T cell response.

Assay: immunoSEQ multiplex PCR; the TCRdb copy retains only in-frame clones and omits some. The sample consists of around 100,000 clones, around nine tenths of them appearing once. Worth noting for this clone: Its antigen remains unknown.

V was cut by 2 bases and J by 0 bases, with 11 bases left in between. The germline gives CDR1 MNHEY, CDR2 SVGAGI. CDR3 length equals 15 residues. The gene calls are TRBV6-5 and TRBJ2-7, with D uncertain. This receptor was identified in an adult in good health. The specimen was peripheral blood, collected on day 0 of AZD1222 vaccination. The CDR3 sequence is CASSYTAPRSYEQYF. CDR3 nucleotide sequence: TGTGCCAGCAGTTACACGGCACCACGCTCCTACGAGCAGTACTTC.